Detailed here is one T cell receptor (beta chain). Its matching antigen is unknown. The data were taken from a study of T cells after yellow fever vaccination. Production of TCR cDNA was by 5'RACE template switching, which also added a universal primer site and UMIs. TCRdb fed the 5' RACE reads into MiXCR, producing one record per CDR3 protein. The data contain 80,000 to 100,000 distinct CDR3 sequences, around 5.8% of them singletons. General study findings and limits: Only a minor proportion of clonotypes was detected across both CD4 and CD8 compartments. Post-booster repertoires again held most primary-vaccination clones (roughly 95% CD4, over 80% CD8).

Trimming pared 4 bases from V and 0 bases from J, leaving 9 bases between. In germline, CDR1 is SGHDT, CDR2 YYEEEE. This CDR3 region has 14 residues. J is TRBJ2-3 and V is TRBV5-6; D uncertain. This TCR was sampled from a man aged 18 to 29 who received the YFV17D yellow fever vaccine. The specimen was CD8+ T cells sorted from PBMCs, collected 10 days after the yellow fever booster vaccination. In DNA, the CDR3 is TGTGCCAGCAGCCGTCAGACTAGCACAGATACGCAGTATTTT. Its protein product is CASSRQTSTDTQYF.